The clone carrying this T cell receptor beta chain was counted once. Other nucleotide sequences from this sample produce the same CDR3. The data originate from a study of blood T cell repertoires in COVID-19. Per the study methods: Reference gene primers were amplified, and this amplification served to estimate nucleated cell counts. Produced via immunoSEQ multiplex PCR; TCRdb's table is partial and in-frame only. D and trimming come from the DNA, and the V and J calls and clone size come from that table. This table has approximately 470,000 clones, about 90% appearing once. Germline CDR1 is LGHNA and CDR2 is YNFKEQ. The CDR3 length is 17 residues. The junction had 9 bases not matched to a gene; V was cut back by 0 bases and J by 6 bases.

The chain couples TRBV4-2 to TRBJ2-3; 10 nucleotides line up with TRBD2. Input material: PBMCs or T cells enriched from blood (not recorded which). This receptor was obtained from a woman aged 18 to 35 who had recovered from COVID-19. DNA of the CDR3: TGTGCCAGCAGCCAAGATCTCAGCGGGGGGGCCAGGGATACGCAGTATTTT. Amino acids: CASSQDLSGGARDTQYF.